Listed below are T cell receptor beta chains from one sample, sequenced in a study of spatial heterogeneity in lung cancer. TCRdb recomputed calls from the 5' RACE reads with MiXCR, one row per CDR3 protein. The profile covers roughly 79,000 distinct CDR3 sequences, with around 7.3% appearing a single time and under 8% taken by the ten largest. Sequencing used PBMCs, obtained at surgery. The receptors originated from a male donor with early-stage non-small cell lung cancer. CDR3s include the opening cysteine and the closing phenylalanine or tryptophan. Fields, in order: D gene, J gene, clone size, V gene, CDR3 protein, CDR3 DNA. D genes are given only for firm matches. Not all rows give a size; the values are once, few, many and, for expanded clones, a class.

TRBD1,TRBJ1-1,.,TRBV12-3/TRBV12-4,CATGQGSSNTEAFF,TGTGCCACTGGACAGGGGAGTAGTAACACTGAAGCTTTCTTT
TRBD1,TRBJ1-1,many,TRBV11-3,CASSLQGAHSEAFF,TGTGCCAGCAGCTTACAGGGGGCGCATTCTGAAGCTTTCTTT
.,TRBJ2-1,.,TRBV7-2,CASSFSGDGDNEQFF,TGTGCCAGCAGCTTTAGCGGAGACGGGGACAATGAGCAGTTCTTC
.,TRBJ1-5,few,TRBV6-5,CASKRAGVLDQPQHF,TGTGCCAGCAAAAGAGCAGGGGTACTCGATCAGCCCCAGCATTTT
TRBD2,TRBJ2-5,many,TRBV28,CASSLGGFSGTQYF,TGTGCCAGCAGTTTGGGGGGGTTCTCGGGGACCCAGTACTTC
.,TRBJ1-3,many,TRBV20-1,CSARRGGTGNTIYF,TGCAGTGCTAGACGGGGGGGGACGGGAAACACCATATATTTT
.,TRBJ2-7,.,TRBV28,CASSSPSDRIRYEQYF,TGTGCCAGCAGTTCACCCTCCGACAGGATCCGTTACGAGCAGTACTTC
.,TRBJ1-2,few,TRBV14,CASSQGGLDGYTF,TGTGCCAGCAGCCAAGGGGGGCTTGATGGCTACACCTTC
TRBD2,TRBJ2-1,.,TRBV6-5,CASTPTGGPYNEQFF,TGTGCCAGCACGCCCACGGGAGGACCCTACAATGAGCAGTTCTTC
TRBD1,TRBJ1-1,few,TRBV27,CASSPLGQTNTEAFF,TGTGCCAGCAGTCCCCTGGGACAGACGAACACTGAAGCTTTCTTT
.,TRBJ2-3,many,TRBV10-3,CAISGTPRDTQYF,TGTGCCATCAGTGGGACTCCAAGAGATACGCAGTATTTT